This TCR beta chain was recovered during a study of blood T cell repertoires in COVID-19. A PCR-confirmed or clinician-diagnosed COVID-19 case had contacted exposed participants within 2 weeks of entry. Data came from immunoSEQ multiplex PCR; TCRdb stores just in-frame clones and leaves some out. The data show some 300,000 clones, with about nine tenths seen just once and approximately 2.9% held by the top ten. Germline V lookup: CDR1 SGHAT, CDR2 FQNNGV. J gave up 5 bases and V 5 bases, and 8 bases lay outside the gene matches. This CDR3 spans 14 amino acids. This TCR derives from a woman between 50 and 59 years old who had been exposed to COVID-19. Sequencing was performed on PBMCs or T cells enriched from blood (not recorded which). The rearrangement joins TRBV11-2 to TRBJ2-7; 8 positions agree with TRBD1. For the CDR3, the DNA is TGTGCCAGCAGCCGGACAGGGCGGATGAACGAGCAGTACTTC. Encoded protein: CASSRTGRMNEQYF. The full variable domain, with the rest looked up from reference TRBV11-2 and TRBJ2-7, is EAGVAQSPRYKIIEKRQSVAFWCNPISGHATLYWYQQILGQGPKLLIQFQNNGVVDDSQLPKDRFSAERLKGVDSTLKIQPAKLEDSAVYLCASSRTGRMNEQYFGPGTRLTVT.